Described below is a single TCR beta chain sequence and its context. Its specificity is unknown. V was pared by 1 base and J by 4 bases, with 17 bases between. The CDR3 extends over 17 amino acids. Germline values: CDR1 SGHAT, CDR2 FQNNGV. Here immunoSEQ multiplex PCR was the method, and the copy in TCRdb shows in-frame clones only, minus some. Altogether under 140,000 clones are present, around 90% being singletons, with the ten largest covering 2% to 3%. These data originate in a study of T cell responses to AZD1222 COVID-19 vaccine. Study-level points and caveats: Recipients of AZD1222 seropositive at baseline numbered only 6 or 7.

The receptor was isolated from an adult who received the AZD1222 COVID-19 vaccine. The chain carries TRBV11-2 and TRBJ2-1, with D tentatively TRBD1 (6 bases). This specimen consisted of peripheral blood, obtained 28 days after the second AZD1222 dose. CDR3 nucleotides: TGTGCCAGCAGCTTAGTTAGGGGGATAGGTGTGTACAATGAGCAGTTCTTC. It yields the protein CASSLVRGIGVYNEQFF.